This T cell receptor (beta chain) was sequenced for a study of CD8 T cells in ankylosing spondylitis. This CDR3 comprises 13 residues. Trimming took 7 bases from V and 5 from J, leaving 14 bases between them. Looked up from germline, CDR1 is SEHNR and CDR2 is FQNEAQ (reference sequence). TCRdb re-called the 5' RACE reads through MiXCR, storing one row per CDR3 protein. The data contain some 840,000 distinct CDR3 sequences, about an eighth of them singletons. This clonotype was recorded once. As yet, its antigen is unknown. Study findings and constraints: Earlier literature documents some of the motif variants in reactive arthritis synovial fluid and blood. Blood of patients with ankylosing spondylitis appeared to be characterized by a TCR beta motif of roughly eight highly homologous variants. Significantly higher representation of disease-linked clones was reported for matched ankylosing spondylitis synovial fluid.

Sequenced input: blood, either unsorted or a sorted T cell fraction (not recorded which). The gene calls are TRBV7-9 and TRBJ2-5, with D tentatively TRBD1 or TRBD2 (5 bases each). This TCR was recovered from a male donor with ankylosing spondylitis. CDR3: CASTGTSAETQYF. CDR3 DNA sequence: TGTGCCAGCACCGGGACCTCGGCGGAGACCCAGTACTTC.